The 26 T cell receptor beta chains in this list originate from one sample, sequenced in a study of human T cells and chemical hapten exposure. TCRdb ran MiXCR on the RACE reads and lists one entry per CDR3 protein. The repertoire holds roughly 36,000 distinct CDR3 sequences, with around a tenth as singletons. Described time point: pre-sensitization, week 0. Treatment reported: therapeutic diphenylcyclopropenone sensitization with weekly scalp DPC. Whole blood, unfractionated, served as the material for total RNA extraction. The sequencing used whole blood, collected in connection with sensitization to the hapten diphenylcyclopropenone (DPC). The receptors were gathered from a man in his forties or fifties with alopecia areata. Some clones in this sample may be carry-over from other donors' samples.

The rearrangement uses TRBV9 and TRBJ1-1, with unresolved D. Looked up from germline, CDR1 is SGDLS and CDR2 is YYNGEE. V was pared by 0 bases and J by 8 bases, with 17 bases between. The CDR3 is made up of 15 amino acids. In DNA, the CDR3 is TGTGCCAGCAGCGTAGAATTGGCCAGAGGCTCCGAAGCTTTCTTT. Protein product: CASSVELARGSEAFF. Full variable domain (missing parts from reference TRBV9 and TRBJ1-1): DSGVTQTPKHLITATGQRVTLRCSPRSGDLSVYWYQQSLDQGLQFLIQYYNGEERAKGNILERFSAQQFPDLHSELNLSSLELGDSALYFCASSVELARGSEAFFGQGTRLTVV.

Comments on this clonotype: One base away lies a much larger clone, so this may be a sequencing read error. V gene TRBV4-1 combines with J gene TRBJ2-5, with D possibly matching TRBD2 (5 bases). CDR3 length: 16 residues. V was clipped by 3 bases and J by 2 bases, with 16 bases between them. CDR1 and CDR2 (germline): MGHRA, YSYEKL. CDR3 amino acids: CASSHTRINLQETQYF. In nucleotides, the CDR3 is TGCGCCAGCAGCCATACTAGGATTAACCTGCAAGAGACCCAGTACTTC.

Regarding this clonotype: A much larger clonotype is one base distant, so this may be a read error. CDR3 sequence reads: CVSSLEAWGANTEAFF. Written as DNA, the CDR3 is TGTGTCAGCAGTTTAGAGGCTTGGGGCGCGAACACTGAAGCTTTCTTT. The chain links TRBV27 to TRBJ1-1, with TRBD1 as a possible D gene (5 bases). CDR1 is MNHEY, CDR2 SMNVEV, per germline (reference sequence). The CDR3 consists of 16 residues.

This clonotype was counted many times. V usage is TRBV19 and J usage is TRBJ2-7, with D perhaps being TRBD1 or TRBD2 (5 bases each). The CDR3 loop spans 14 amino acids. Trimming shortened V by 0 bases and J by 8 bases, and 14 bases separated the two germline ends. The germline CDR1 and CDR2 sequences are LNHDA and SQIVND (reference sequence). The CDR3: CASSIDLTGTKQYF. In DNA, the CDR3 is TGTGCCAGTAGTATAGATCTAACCGGGACGAAGCAGTACTTC.

This chain uses TRBV2 with TRBJ2-5, with 10 bases lining up with TRBD1. Per germline, CDR1 SNHLY and CDR2 FYNNEI. CDR3 length: 14 amino acids. With 5 bases clipped from V and 6 bases from J, the junction kept 6 bases outside the gene matches. In DNA, the CDR3 is TGTGCCAGCAGTAGCCGGGACAGGGGACAGACCCAGTACTTC. Translated, it gives CASSSRDRGQTQYF.

The chain employs TRBV29-1 and TRBJ2-3; 9 bases are shared with TRBD2. This CDR3 comprises 15 residues. Trimming at V came to 2 bases and at J to 1 base, leaving 4 bases not matched to a gene. The germline V gene has CDR1 SQVTM and CDR2 ANQGSEA. DNA of the CDR3: TGCAGCGTTGAAAGCCTAGCGGGACGCACAGATACGCAGTATTTT. Its protein is CSVESLAGRTDTQYF.

This clonotype was detected a few times. The V and J genes are TRBV4-1 and TRBJ2-1, with no clear D. Trimming pared 3 bases from V and 7 bases from J, leaving 10 bases between. The germline V gene has CDR1 MGHRA and CDR2 YSYEKL. The CDR3 extends over 13 amino acids. In DNA form, the CDR3 reads TGCGCCAGCAGCCAGGCCCATGGGAATGAGCAGTTCTTC. Encoded protein: CASSQAHGNEQFF.

This clonotype showed up many times. The chain combines TRBV7-2 with TRBJ2-1; TRBD2 agrees at 8 bases. CDR1 and CDR2 from the germline V gene are SGHTA and FQGNSA. Trimming took 5 bases from V and 6 from J; bases not matched to a gene: 9. There are 15 residues in the CDR3. This CDR3 reads CASSPGTSSANEQFF. CDR3 in DNA: TGTGCCAGCAGCCCCGGGACTAGTTCAGCCAATGAGCAGTTCTTC.

The CDR3 reads CASSSTWGTDTQYF. DNA for the CDR3: TGTGCCAGCAGTTCCACATGGGGCACAGATACGCAGTATTTT. This chain joins TRBV28 and TRBJ2-3; D is ambiguous. From germline, CDR1 is MDHEN and CDR2 SYDVKM. V was shortened by 4 bases and J by 1 base, with 9 bases between the two germline ends. The CDR3 length is 14 residues.

This clonotype was counted between two and nine times. V and J are TRBV5-6 and TRBJ2-7; D is possibly TRBD2 (6 bases). V dropped 1 base and J dropped 6 bases, with 14 bases sitting between them. Germline-derived CDR1 and CDR2 are SGHDT and YYEEEE. The CDR3 consists of 14 residues. In DNA, the CDR3 is TGTGCCAGCAGCTTGCACGGGAGTGGCATCGAGCAGTACTTC. Translation: CASSLHGSGIEQYF.

The V call is TRBV19, the J call TRBJ2-1; 8 bases are a match to TRBD2. The V segment lost 5 bases and the J segment 5 bases; nucleotides outside the gene matches: 5. CDR3 length: 14 residues. CDR1 LNHDA and CDR2 SQIVND come from the germline V gene (reference sequence). CDR3 protein: CASSEAGGHNEQFF. The CDR3 DNA sequence: TGTGCCAGTAGTGAGGCGGGAGGCCACAATGAGCAGTTCTTC.

Concerning this clonotype itself: This may stem from a read error, because a much larger clone lies one nucleotide away. The chain combines TRBV28 with TRBJ1-1; 11 bases are a match to TRBD1. Germline lookup yields CDR1 MDHEN and CDR2 SYDVKM. CDR3 length equals 14 residues. The junction had 7 bases not matched to a gene; V was cut back by 7 bases and J by 6 bases. CDR3 DNA sequence: TGTGCCAGCAATATCCCGGGACAGGGGGCTGAAGCTTTCTTT. This sequence encodes CASNIPGQGAEAFF. Complete variable domain (other parts from reference TRBV28 and TRBJ1-1): DVKVTQSSRYLVKRTGEKVFLECVQDMDHENMFWYRQDPGLGLRLIYFSYDVKMKEKGDIPEGYSVSREKKERFSLILESASTNQTSMYLCASNIPGQGAEAFFGQGTRLTVV.

This clonotype was counted at least ten times. This chain links TRBV11-2 with TRBJ1-3; D may be TRBD1 (6 bases). Looked up from germline, CDR1 is SGHAT and CDR2 is FQNNGV. The V and J ends lost 5 bases and 0 bases respectively, with 20 bases between them. CDR3 length: 18 amino acids. The CDR3, as DNA: TGTGCCAGCAGCCTCAGAGGGACACTTATACACTCTGGAAACACCATATATTTT. Its protein product is CASSLRGTLIHSGNTIYF.

This clonotype was picked up a small number of times. The chain has TRBV18 and TRBJ2-3; D ambiguous. V was pared by 1 base and J by 4 bases, with 12 bases between. The CDR3 contains 15 residues. Germline CDR1 reads KGHSH; CDR2 reads LQKENI. The DNA for the CDR3 is TGTGCCAGCTCACCACTACCAACAAGCCCAGATACGCAGTATTTT. Translation gives CASSPLPTSPDTQYF.

This clonotype occurred many times. For the CDR3, the DNA is TGCGCCAGCAATCCGGGACAATCCTACGAGCAGTACTTC. This sequence encodes CASNPGQSYEQYF. This chain joins TRBV10-1 and TRBJ2-7; maybe TRBD1 (6 bases). V was shortened by 7 bases and J by 1 base, with 11 bases between the two germline ends. The CDR3 consists of 13 residues. Germline V CDR1 and CDR2: WNHNN, SYGVQD (reference sequence).

This clonotype was recorded at least ten times. The chain uses TRBV28 and TRBJ2-1, with D possibly TRBD2 on 6 matching bases. Germline CDR1 and CDR2: MDHEN and SYDVKM. V shed 10 bases and J shed 3 bases, with 19 bases lying between them. CDR3 length: 15 amino acids. CDR3 sequence: CATRASAMYYNEQFF. The CDR3 DNA sequence: TGTGCCACGAGGGCTAGCGCAATGTACTACAATGAGCAGTTCTTC. Full variable domain (rest looked up from reference TRBV28 and TRBJ2-1): DVKVTQSSRYLVKRTGEKVFLECVQDMDHENMFWYRQDPGLGLRLIYFSYDVKMKEKGDIPEGYSVSREKKERFSLILESASTNQTSMYLCATRASAMYYNEQFFGPGTRLTVL.

This clonotype was seen at least ten times. The chain is built from TRBV29-1 and TRBJ2-7, with 8 bases fitting TRBD2. Trimming at V came to 4 bases and at J to 7 bases, leaving 3 bases not matched to a gene. Germline CDR1 reads SQVTM; CDR2 reads ANQGSEA. CDR3 length equals 11 residues. The CDR3: CSVGREEEQYF. The DNA of the CDR3 is TGCAGCGTTGGGCGGGAGGAGGAGCAGTACTTC.

This clonotype was found many times. The J gene is TRBJ2-7, the V gene TRBV29-1; 11 bases agree with TRBD1. The CDR3 has 16 amino acids. The germline gives CDR1 SQVTM, CDR2 ANQGSEA. The V gene end was trimmed by 0 bases and the J gene end by 4 bases; junction bases not matched to a gene: 8. The CDR3 sequence is CSVEDPRTGGEYEQYF. The DNA for the CDR3 is TGCAGCGTTGAAGACCCCCGGACAGGGGGCGAGTACGAGCAGTACTTC.

In its sample, this clonotype was seen many times. This chain joins TRBV27 and TRBJ2-7; the match to TRBD2 covers 8 bases. V gave up 6 bases and J gave up 1 base; unmatched junction bases: 5. This CDR3 contains 14 residues. Germline V gives CDR1 MNHEY, CDR2 SMNVEV (reference sequence). The CDR3 sequence is CASSQREWSYEQYF. The CDR3 DNA follows: TGTGCCAGCAGCCAGCGGGAGTGGTCCTACGAGCAGTACTTC.

This clonotype was recorded a few times. The chain recombines TRBV20-1 with TRBJ2-3; D remains ambiguous. The germline gives CDR1 DFQATT, CDR2 SNEGSKA (reference sequence). Trimming pared 1 base from V and 10 bases from J, leaving 12 bases between. The CDR3 spans 12 residues. In DNA form, the CDR3 reads TGCAGTGCTAGAGGTCGTACTGATGCGCAGTATTTT. It yields the protein CSARGRTDAQYF.

This clonotype has only a few counts. This rearrangement joins TRBV11-2 to TRBJ2-1; D is undetermined. This CDR3 contains 13 residues. V was clipped by 3 bases and J by 5 bases, with 8 bases between them. CDR1 and CDR2 from the germline V gene are SGHAT and FQNNGV. CDR3 in amino acids: CASSFMENNEQFF. The DNA for the CDR3 is TGTGCCAGCAGCTTCATGGAAAACAATGAGCAGTTCTTC. Together with reference TRBV11-2 and TRBJ2-1, the CDR3 gives the full variable domain: EAGVAQSPRYKIIEKRQSVAFWCNPISGHATLYWYQQILGQGPKLLIQFQNNGVVDDSQLPKDRFSAERLKGVDSTLKIQPAKLEDSAVYLCASSFMENNEQFFGPGTRLTVL.

In this sample, this clonotype turned up many times. The rearrangement links TRBV18 to TRBJ2-3; the match to TRBD2 covers 14 bases. Germline V gene data show CDR1 as KGHSH and CDR2 as LQKENI. V lost 2 bases and J lost 5; bases outside the gene matches: 3. The CDR3 is 16 residues long. In DNA form, the CDR3 reads TGTGCCAGCTCACCAACGACTAGCGGGAGGGGAGATACGCAGTATTTT. Protein: CASSPTTSGRGDTQYF.

This clonotype has at least ten counts. The rearrangement links TRBV7-2 to TRBJ2-7; no reliable D call. The germline V gene has CDR1 SGHTA and CDR2 FQGNSA. The CDR3 has 12 amino acids. V was clipped by 1 base and J by 7 bases, with 8 bases between them. CDR3 in DNA: TGTGCCAGCAGCTTAGGGGGTTTAGAGCAGTACTTC. This codes for CASSLGGLEQYF.

The sample holds a few counts of this clonotype. This rearrangement joins TRBV27 to TRBJ1-2; 9 positions match TRBD1. Germline CDR1 and CDR2: MNHEY and SMNVEV (reference sequence). This CDR3 comprises 15 residues. Trimming cost V 6 bases and J 0 bases; bases outside gene matches: 5. Here the CDR3 reads CASSPTGGANYGYTF. The CDR3 bases are TGTGCCAGCAGCCCGACAGGGGGAGCTAACTATGGCTACACCTTC.

This clonotype was detected ten times or more. V usage is TRBV5-1 and J usage is TRBJ1-2; 7 nucleotides line up with TRBD1. This CDR3 spans 12 amino acids. Germline values: CDR1 SGHRS, CDR2 YFSETQ. V was clipped by 0 bases and J by 13 bases; unmatched bases: 6. The CDR3 bases are TGCGCCAGCAGCTTGGACAGGGGTCAGCTCACCTTC. This gives the protein CASSLDRGQLTF.

V is TRBV7-9 and J is TRBJ1-5; D is unclear. This CDR3 is built from 15 residues. Looked up from germline, CDR1 is SEHNR and CDR2 is FQNEAQ (reference sequence). V gave up 0 bases and J gave up 4 bases, with 10 bases separating them. The CDR3 nucleotides read TGTGCCAGCAGCTTAGCCATGGGCGGGAATCAGCCCCAGCATTTT. As protein: CASSLAMGGNQPQHF.